The 19 T cell receptor beta chains reported below all come from one sample, sequenced in a study of blood T cell repertoires in COVID-19. Measured with immunoSEQ multiplex PCR; TCRdb has only the in-frame clones, and not every one. In the table there are approximately 490,000 clones, 87% of which are singletons. What was sequenced was PBMCs or T cells enriched from blood (not recorded which). The receptors here all came from a young woman who had recovered from COVID-19.

This clone appeared once. The chain combines TRBV5-1 with TRBJ2-5; 8 bases map to TRBD2. The trim removed 1 base at V and 5 bases at J, leaving 4 bases unmatched. The CDR3 has 14 residues. Germline values: CDR1 SGHRS, CDR2 YFSETQ. CDR3 nucleotide sequence: TGCGCCAGCAGCTTGATCAGCGGGGGTGAGACCCAGTACTTC. It translates to CASSLISGGETQYF.

The gene calls are TRBV6-5 and TRBJ1-1, with TRBD1 as a possible D gene (6 bases). The V gene's germline CDR1 is MNHEY and CDR2 SVGAGI. The CDR3 totals 14 residues. The V gene lost 2 bases and the J gene lost 3 bases, with 10 bases spanning the gap. The CDR3 spells CASSYLQGYTEAFF. The DNA for the CDR3 is TGTGCCAGCAGTTACCTACAGGGTTACACTGAAGCTTTCTTT.

This chain joins TRBV7-9 and TRBJ1-6; D not resolved. The CDR3 has 16 residues. Trimming pared 5 bases from V and 5 bases from J, leaving 16 bases between. Germline loops: CDR1 SEHNR, CDR2 FQNEAQ (reference sequence). CDR3 loop: CASSQRTFGNNSPLHF. CDR3 nucleotide sequence: TGTGCCAGCAGCCAAAGGACCTTCGGGAATAATTCACCCCTCCACTTT.

The rearrangement uses TRBV11-2 and TRBJ2-1; tentatively, D is TRBD1 (7 bases). This CDR3 has 16 amino acids. V gave up 5 bases and J gave up 5 bases, with 19 bases separating them. Germline-derived CDR1 and CDR2 are SGHAT and FQNNGV. This CDR3 reads CASSLLGGRGDNEQFF. CDR3 nucleotide sequence: TGTGCCAGCAGCCTCCTCGGGGGCAGGGGGGACAATGAGCAGTTCTTC.

Written as DNA, the CDR3 is TGTGCCAGCAGTCCGCAGGGTGAAGATCAGCCCCAGCATTTT. It is translated as CASSPQGEDQPQHF. The gene calls are TRBV28 and TRBJ1-5, with a tentative D call TRBD1 (5 bases). V gave up 5 bases and J gave up 5 bases, with 13 bases separating them. Germline lookup yields CDR1 MDHEN and CDR2 SYDVKM. This CDR3 spans 14 amino acids.

In DNA, the CDR3 is TGCAGCTCCGGACAGGGGGAAGATACGCAGTATTTT. It is translated as CSSGQGEDTQYF. The chain carries TRBV29-1 and TRBJ2-3, with 10 bases identical to TRBD1. The junction had 4 bases not matched to a gene; V was cut back by 8 bases and J by 5 bases. CDR3 length: 12 residues. Germline loops: CDR1 SQVTM, CDR2 ANQGSEA.

This clone turned up a few times. The genes are TRBV20-1 and TRBJ1-1; TRBD1 is a possible D gene (5 bases). Per germline, CDR1 DFQATT and CDR2 SNEGSKA (reference sequence). This CDR3 has 13 residues. V shed 3 bases and J shed 5 bases, with 13 bases lying between them. CDR3 protein: CSASRAGRTEAFF. The CDR3, as DNA: TGCAGTGCTAGTAGGGCAGGGAGGACTGAAGCTTTCTTT.

The chain carries TRBV28 and TRBJ1-5; 8 bases match TRBD1. This CDR3 comprises 16 residues. In germline, CDR1 is MDHEN, CDR2 SYDVKM. Trimming removed 3 bases from V and 4 bases from J; junction bases left unmatched: 8. CDR3 nucleotide sequence: TGTGCCAGCAGTTTCTCCGGACAGGGATGGAATCAGCCCCAGCATTTT. This translates into CASSFSGQGWNQPQHF.

This rearrangement joins TRBV5-6 to TRBJ2-7; a weak D match, TRBD1 (6 bases). With 2 bases removed from V and 2 bases from J, the gap between germline ends came to 8 bases. The CDR3 has 13 amino acids. Germline CDR1 reads SGHDT; CDR2 reads YYEEEE. The CDR3 loop reads CASSFQGPYEQYF. The CDR3 nucleotides read TGTGCCAGCAGCTTCCAGGGGCCCTACGAGCAGTACTTC.

For the CDR3, the DNA is TGCGCCAGCAGCCCGGAGGACAGGGAACCCCTACGGGAGCAGTACTTC. This encodes CASSPEDREPLREQYF. V and J are TRBV5-1 and TRBJ2-7, with TRBD1 matching 8 bases. V lost 4 bases, J lost 7 bases, and 16 bases stayed unmatched. Germline lookup yields CDR1 SGHRS and CDR2 YFSETQ. This CDR3 is built from 16 residues. The full variable domain, rest sourced from reference TRBV5-1 and TRBJ2-7, is KAGVTQTPRYLIKTRGQQVTLSCSPISGHRSVSWYQQTPGQGLQFLFEYFSETQRNKGNFPGRFSGRQFSNSRSEMNVSTLELGDSALYLCASSPEDREPLREQYFGPGTRLTVT.

The rearrangement joins TRBV30 to TRBJ1-6; 7 positions match TRBD1. The CDR3 spans 14 residues. V gave up 1 base and J gave up 5 bases; unmatched junction bases: 2. CDR1 and CDR2 (germline): GTSNPN, SVGIG (reference sequence). The CDR3 bases are TGTGCCTGGAGTGGGGACAGCCATAATTCACCCCTCCACTTT. Translating gives CAWSGDSHNSPLHF.

This clone has only a few counts. This chain links TRBV30 with TRBJ1-6; D remains unclear. The CDR3 runs 14 residues. CDR1 and CDR2 (germline): GTSNPN, SVGIG (reference sequence). Trimming pared 7 bases from V and 0 bases from J, leaving 10 bases between. The CDR3: CAFDGSSYNSPLHF. CDR3 bases: TGTGCCTTCGACGGGAGCTCCTATAATTCACCCCTCCACTTT.

This chain uses TRBV4-2 with TRBJ2-1, with 7 bases matching TRBD2. The CDR3 runs 15 residues. The junction had 13 bases not matched to a gene; V was cut back by 4 bases and J by 10 bases. Germline CDR1 and CDR2: LGHNA and YNFKEQ. The CDR3 DNA follows: TGTGCCAGCAGCCTGCCGGGGCGGGGGACGCGCGAGCAGTTCTTC. Translated: CASSLPGRGTREQFF.

The CDR3 DNA follows: TGCGCAGCCAACAGGAGGGTCTTCGCCTCCTACGAGCAGTACTTC. Translated, it gives CAANRRVFASYEQYF. The rearrangement links TRBV4-1 to TRBJ2-7, with D possibly being TRBD2 (6 bases). Looked up from germline, CDR1 is MGHRA and CDR2 is YSYEKL. The CDR3 is made up of 15 amino acids.

For this clone: A junction boundary mismatches the germline segment, possibly from a read error. The rearrangement joins TRBV18 to TRBJ2-1, with TRBD1 matching 8 bases. In germline, CDR1 is KGHSH, CDR2 LQKENI. This CDR3 comprises 11 residues. The CDR3: CASSLDRELFF. The CDR3 DNA follows: TGTGCCAGCTCCCTGGACAGGGAGCTGTTCTTC.

The chain combines TRBV20-1 with TRBJ2-7; 10 nucleotides line up with TRBD1. J gave up 3 bases and V 3 bases, and 2 bases lay outside the gene matches. Germline loops: CDR1 DFQATT, CDR2 SNEGSKA (reference sequence). CDR3 length: 13 residues. The CDR3 region is CSASGTGDYEQYF. CDR3 nucleotide sequence: TGCAGTGCTAGTGGGACAGGGGACTACGAGCAGTACTTC.

This clone was seen just once. V gene TRBV3-1 (or the pseudogene TRBV3-2) combines with J gene TRBJ1-3; unclear D gene. Germline CDR1 is LGHDT and CDR2 is YNNKEL (reference sequence). This CDR3 spans 14 amino acids. Trimming removed 1 base from V and 1 base from J, with 5 bases in between. The CDR3 loop reads CASSQGESGNTIYF. CDR3 nucleotide sequence: TGTGCCAGCAGCCAAGGGGAGTCTGGAAACACCATATATTTT.

This chain connects TRBV15 to TRBJ2-2; D call uncertain. V lost 0 bases to trimming and J lost 4 bases, with 9 bases between them. This CDR3 comprises 15 residues. The germline V gene encodes CDR1 LNHNV and CDR2 YYDKDF (reference sequence). The CDR3 coding sequence is TGTGCCACCAGCAGAGATTGGCCGCCCACCGGGGAGCTGTTTTTT. Translating gives CATSRDWPPTGELFF.

This chain uses TRBV10-3 with TRBJ2-3; possible D gene TRBD2, 7 bases. V lost 6 bases and J 0 bases, leaving 10 bases between the germline ends. Germline values: CDR1 ENHRY, CDR2 SYGVKD. This CDR3 is built from 14 residues. The CDR3 region is CAIRGGGSTDTQYF. The CDR3, as DNA: TGTGCCATCAGAGGGGGGGGTAGCACAGATACGCAGTATTTT.